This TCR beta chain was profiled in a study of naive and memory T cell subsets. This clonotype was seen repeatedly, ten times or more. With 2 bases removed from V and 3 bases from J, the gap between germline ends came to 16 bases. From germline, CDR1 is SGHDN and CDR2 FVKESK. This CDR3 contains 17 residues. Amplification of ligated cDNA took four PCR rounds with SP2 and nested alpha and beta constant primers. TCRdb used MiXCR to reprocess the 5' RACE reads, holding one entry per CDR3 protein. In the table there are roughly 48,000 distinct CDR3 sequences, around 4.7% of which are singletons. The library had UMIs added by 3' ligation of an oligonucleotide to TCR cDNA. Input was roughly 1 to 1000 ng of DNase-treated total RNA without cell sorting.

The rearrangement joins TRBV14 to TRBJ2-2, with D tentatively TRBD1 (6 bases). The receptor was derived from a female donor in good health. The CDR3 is CASSQSWGLWDTGELFF. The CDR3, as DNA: TGTGCCAGCAGCCAAAGTTGGGGGCTTTGGGACACCGGGGAGCTGTTTTTT.